This paragraph covers one T cell receptor (beta chain) sequence. The antigen is undetermined. Germline-derived CDR1 and CDR2 are SGHTA and FQGNSA. CDR3 length: 17 residues. Trimming cost V 5 bases and J 4 bases, with 23 bases left between them. This specimen comes from a study of cytomegalovirus exposure and HLA in healthy donors. Overall study results and limits: Researchers catalogued approximately 170 TCR beta chains as cytomegalovirus-associated.

PCR employed 60 Vbeta and 13 Jbeta primers. Assay used: immunoSEQ multiplex PCR; TCRdb lists only in-frame clones, some missing. The sample lists more than 50,000 clones, approximately 71% occurring once. The sequenced sample was PBMCs. The receptor's source is a man in his forties or fifties in good health and CMV-seropositive. This chain links TRBV7-2 with TRBJ1-2; possibly TRBD1 for D (5 bases). CDR3 sequence reads: CASSPLAGGGNTYGYTF. CDR3 DNA: TGTGCCAGCAGCCCCCTCGCCGGGGGGGGGAATACCTATGGCTACACCTTC. The full variable domain, in which reference TRBV7-2 and TRBJ1-2 provide the parts outside the CDR3, is GAGVSQSPSNKVTEKGKDVELRCDPISGHTALYWYRQSLGQGLEFLIYFQGNSAPDKSGLPSDRFSAERTGGSVSTLTIQRTQQEDSAVYLCASSPLAGGGNTYGYTFGSGTRLTVV.